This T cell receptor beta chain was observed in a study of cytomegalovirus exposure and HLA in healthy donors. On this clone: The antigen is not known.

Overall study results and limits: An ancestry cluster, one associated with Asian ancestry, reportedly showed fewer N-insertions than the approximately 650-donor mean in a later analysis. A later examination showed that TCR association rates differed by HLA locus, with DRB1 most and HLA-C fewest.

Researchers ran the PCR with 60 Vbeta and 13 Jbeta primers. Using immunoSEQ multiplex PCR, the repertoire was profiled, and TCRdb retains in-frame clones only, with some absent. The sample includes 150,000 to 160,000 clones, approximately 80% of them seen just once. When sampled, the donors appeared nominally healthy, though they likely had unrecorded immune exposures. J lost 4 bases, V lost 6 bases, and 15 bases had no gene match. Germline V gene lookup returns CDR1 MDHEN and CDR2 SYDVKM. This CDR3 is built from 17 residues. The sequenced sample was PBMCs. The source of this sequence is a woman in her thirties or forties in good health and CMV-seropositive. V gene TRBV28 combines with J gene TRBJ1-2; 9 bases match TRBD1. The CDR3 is CASRQAGTGLSGYGYTF. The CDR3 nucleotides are TGTGCCAGCAGGCAGGCAGGGACAGGGCTTTCGGGCTATGGCTACACCTTC.